The clone carrying this TCR beta chain was counted a few times. Its antigen is not identified. Sequencing was performed with immunoSEQ multiplex PCR; in TCRdb, only in-frame clones are kept and a portion is missing. The table records fewer than 150,000 clones, 92% of them present only once. This sample was taken from a study of T cell responses to AZD1222 COVID-19 vaccine. Overall study results and limits: Only after the peak T cell response were repertoires sampled. Among the donors, most were white British and more were female, and clonal diversity was possibly underestimated. Spike-specific TCR breadth and depth both grew after two AZD1222 doses.

The sequence was collected from an adult who received the AZD1222 COVID-19 vaccine. The specimen comprised peripheral blood, sampled 28 days after the second AZD1222 dose.

The CDR3 region is CASTPQGGGYGYTF. The CDR3 coding sequence is TGTGCCAGCACGCCACAGGGTGGAGGGTATGGCTACACCTTC. This chain links TRBV6-5 with TRBJ1-2; TRBD1 is a possible D gene (6 bases). Deletions cut 7 bases from V and 5 bases from J, with 17 bases between. CDR3 length: 14 amino acids. The V gene's germline CDR1 is MNHEY and CDR2 SVGAGI.